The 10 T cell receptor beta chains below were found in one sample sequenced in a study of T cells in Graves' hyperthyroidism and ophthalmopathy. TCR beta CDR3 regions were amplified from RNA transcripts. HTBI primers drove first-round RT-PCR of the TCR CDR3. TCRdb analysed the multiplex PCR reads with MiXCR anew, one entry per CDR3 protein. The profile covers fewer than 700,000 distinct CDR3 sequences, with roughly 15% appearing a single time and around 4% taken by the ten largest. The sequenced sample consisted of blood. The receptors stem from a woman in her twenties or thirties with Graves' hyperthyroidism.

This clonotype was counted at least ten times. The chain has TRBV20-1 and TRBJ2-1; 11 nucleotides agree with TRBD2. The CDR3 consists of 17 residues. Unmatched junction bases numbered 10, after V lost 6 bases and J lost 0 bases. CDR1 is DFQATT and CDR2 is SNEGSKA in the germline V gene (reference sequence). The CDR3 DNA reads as TGCAGTGCCTCAGGACTAGCGGGCCCTAGCTCCTACAATGAGCAGTTCTTC. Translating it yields CSASGLAGPSSYNEQFF.

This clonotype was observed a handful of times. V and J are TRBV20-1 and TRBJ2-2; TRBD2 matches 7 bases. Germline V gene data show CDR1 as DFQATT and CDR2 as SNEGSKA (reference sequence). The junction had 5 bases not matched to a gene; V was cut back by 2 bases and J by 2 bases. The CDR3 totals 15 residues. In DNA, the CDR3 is TGCAGTGCTAGAAAGCTAGCGGAAAACACCGGGGAGCTGTTTTTT. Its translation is CSARKLAENTGELFF.

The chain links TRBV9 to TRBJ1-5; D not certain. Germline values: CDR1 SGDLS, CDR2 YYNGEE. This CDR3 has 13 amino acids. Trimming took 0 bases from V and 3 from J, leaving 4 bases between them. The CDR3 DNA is TGTGCCAGCAGCGTAGCTGACAATCAGCCCCAGCATTTT. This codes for CASSVADNQPQHF. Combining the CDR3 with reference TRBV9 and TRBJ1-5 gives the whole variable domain DSGVTQTPKHLITATGQRVTLRCSPRSGDLSVYWYQQSLDQGLQFLIQYYNGEERAKGNILERFSAQQFPDLHSELNLSSLELGDSALYFCASSVADNQPQHFGDGTRLSIL.

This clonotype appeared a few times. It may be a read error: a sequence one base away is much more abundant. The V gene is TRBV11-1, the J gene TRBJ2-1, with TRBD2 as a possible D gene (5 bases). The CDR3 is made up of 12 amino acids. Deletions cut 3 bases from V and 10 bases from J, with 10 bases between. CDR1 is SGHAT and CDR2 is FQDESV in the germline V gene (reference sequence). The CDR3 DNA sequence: TGTGCCAGCAGCTTCGAGGGCCTCGAGCAGTTCTTC. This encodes CASSFEGLEQFF.

The CDR3 sequence is CASRIRDNSEKLFF. As DNA, the CDR3 is TGTGCCAGCAGAATCCGGGACAATTCTGAAAAACTGTTTTTT. The chain is built from TRBV6-1 and TRBJ1-4, with D possibly matching TRBD1 (6 bases). Germline CDR1 and CDR2: MNHNS and SASEGT. The V and J ends lost 6 bases and 7 bases respectively, with 15 bases between them. The CDR3 has 14 residues.

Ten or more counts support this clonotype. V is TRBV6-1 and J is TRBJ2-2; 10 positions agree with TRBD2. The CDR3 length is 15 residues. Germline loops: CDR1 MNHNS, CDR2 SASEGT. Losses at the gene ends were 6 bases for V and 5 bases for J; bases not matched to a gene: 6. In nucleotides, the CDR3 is TGTGCCAGCAGGAGGGCTAGCGGGGGAACCGGGGAGCTGTTTTTT. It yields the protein CASRRASGGTGELFF.

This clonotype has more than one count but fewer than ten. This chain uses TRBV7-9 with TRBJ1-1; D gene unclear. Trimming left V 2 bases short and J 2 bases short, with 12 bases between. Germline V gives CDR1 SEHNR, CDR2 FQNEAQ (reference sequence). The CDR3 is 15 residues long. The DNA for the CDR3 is TGTGCCAGCAGCTTATTAGAAAAGGGAAACACTGAAGCTTTCTTT. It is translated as CASSLLEKGNTEAFF. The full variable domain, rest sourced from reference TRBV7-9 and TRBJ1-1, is DTGVSQNPRHKITKRGQNVTFRCDPISEHNRLYWYRQTLGQGPEFLTYFQNEAQLEKSRLLSDRFSAERPKGSFSTLEIQRTEQGDSAMYLCASSLLEKGNTEAFFGQGTRLTVV.

CDR3 nucleotides: TGTGCCAGCAGCTTTATAAGTATCGGAATAATGAACACTGAAGCTTTCTTT. This translates into CASSFISIGIMNTEAFF. V and J are TRBV7-9 and TRBJ1-1; D uncertain. CDR1 is SEHNR and CDR2 is FQNEAQ in the germline V gene (reference sequence). Trimming removed 3 bases from V and 0 bases from J, with 17 bases in between. CDR3 size: 17 residues.

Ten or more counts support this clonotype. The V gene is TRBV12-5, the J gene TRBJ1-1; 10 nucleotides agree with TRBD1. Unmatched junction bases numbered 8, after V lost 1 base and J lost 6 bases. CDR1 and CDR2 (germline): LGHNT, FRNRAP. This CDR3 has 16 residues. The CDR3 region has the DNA TGTGCTAGTGGTTTGGCCGCCGGGACAGGGGATGCTGAAGCTTTCTTT. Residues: CASGLAAGTGDAEAFF.

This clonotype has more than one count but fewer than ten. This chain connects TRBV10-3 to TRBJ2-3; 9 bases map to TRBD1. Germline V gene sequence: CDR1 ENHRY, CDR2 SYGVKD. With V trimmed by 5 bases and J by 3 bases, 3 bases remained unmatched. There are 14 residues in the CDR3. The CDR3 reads CAISKGQGTDTQYF. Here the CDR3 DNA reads TGTGCCATCAGTAAGGGACAGGGTACAGATACGCAGTATTTT.